The 3 T cell receptor beta chains below come from one sample, sequenced in a study of CD8+ T cells in alopecia areata. Regarding treatment: oral pan-JAK inhibitor, 5-10 mg twice daily. RNA, once extracted, was reverse transcribed into cDNA for use as the sequencing template. Sequenced by immunoSEQ multiplex PCR; TCRdb stores in-frame clones only, minus some. The sample shows approximately 150,000 clones, 85% to 90% of them seen only once. The sequenced sample was CD8+ T cells sorted from blood, obtained at week 4, from a patient treated with tofacitinib. The receptors were sampled from a human donor with alopecia areata.

The chain combines TRBV7-9 with TRBJ1-6, with a possible D match to TRBD1 (5 bases). The CDR3 has 13 amino acids. V gave up 9 bases and J gave up 10 bases, with 16 bases separating them. The germline CDR1 and CDR2 sequences are SEHNR and FQNEAQ (reference sequence). CDR3 bases: TGTGCCAGTCGGGACGGGGGTAAATCACCCCTCCACTTT. Protein sequence: CASRDGGKSPLHF.

The CDR3 is CASTPRDENYEQYF. The CDR3 DNA is TGTGCCAGTACCCCCCGGGACGAAAACTACGAGCAGTACTTC. This sequence joins TRBV19 and TRBJ2-7; D might be TRBD1 or TRBD2, each matching 5 bases. Trimming took off 7 bases at V and 3 bases at J, with 16 bases between the two ends. The CDR3 covers 14 residues. Germline V gene lookup returns CDR1 LNHDA and CDR2 SQIVND (reference sequence).

J is TRBJ2-2 and V is TRBV29-1; 7 nucleotides line up with TRBD1. The V segment lost 6 bases and the J segment 0 bases; nucleotides outside the gene matches: 7. The CDR3 extends over 15 amino acids. Germline loops: CDR1 SQVTM, CDR2 ANQGSEA. The CDR3 loop is CSVVVGQPNTGELFF. In DNA form, the CDR3 reads TGCAGCGTAGTGGTGGGACAGCCGAACACCGGGGAGCTGTTTTTT.